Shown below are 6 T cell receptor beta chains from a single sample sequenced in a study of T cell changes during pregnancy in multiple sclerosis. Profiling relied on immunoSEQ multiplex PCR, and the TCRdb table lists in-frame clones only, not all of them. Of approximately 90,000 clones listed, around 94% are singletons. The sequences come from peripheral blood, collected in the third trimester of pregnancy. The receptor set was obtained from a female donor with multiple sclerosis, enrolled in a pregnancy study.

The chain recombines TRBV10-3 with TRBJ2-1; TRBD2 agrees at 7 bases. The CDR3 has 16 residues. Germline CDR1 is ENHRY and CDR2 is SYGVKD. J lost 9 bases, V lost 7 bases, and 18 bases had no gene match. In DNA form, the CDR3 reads TGTGCCATCAATGGAGAGCTTGGCGGGAGCGGAGGTGAGCAGTTCTTC. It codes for CAINGELGGSGGEQFF.

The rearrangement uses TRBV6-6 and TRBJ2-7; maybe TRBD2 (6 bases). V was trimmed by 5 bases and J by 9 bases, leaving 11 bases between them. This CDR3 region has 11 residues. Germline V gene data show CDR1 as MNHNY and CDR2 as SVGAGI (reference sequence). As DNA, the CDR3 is TGTGCCAGCAGTACCGGGGGTAGGCAGTACTTC. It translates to CASSTGGRQYF.

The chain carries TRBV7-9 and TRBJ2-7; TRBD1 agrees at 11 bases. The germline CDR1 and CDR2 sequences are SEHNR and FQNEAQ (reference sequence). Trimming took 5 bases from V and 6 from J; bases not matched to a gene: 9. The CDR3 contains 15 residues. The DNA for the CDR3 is TGTGCCAGCAGCCCCCAGGACAGGGGGCCTGGCGAGCAGTACTTC. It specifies CASSPQDRGPGEQYF.

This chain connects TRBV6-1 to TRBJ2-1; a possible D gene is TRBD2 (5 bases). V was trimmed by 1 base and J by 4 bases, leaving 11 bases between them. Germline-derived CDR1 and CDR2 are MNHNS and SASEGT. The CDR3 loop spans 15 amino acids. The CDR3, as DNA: TGTGCCAGCAGTGAAGTGCCCGAGGGATACAATGAGCAGTTCTTC. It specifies CASSEVPEGYNEQFF.

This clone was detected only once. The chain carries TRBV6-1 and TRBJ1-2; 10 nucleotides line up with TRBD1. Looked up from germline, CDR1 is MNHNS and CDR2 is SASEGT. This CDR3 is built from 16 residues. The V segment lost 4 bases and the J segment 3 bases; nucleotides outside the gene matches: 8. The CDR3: CASSASGQGVYYGYTF. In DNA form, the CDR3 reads TGTGCCAGCAGTGCCTCTGGACAGGGGGTGTACTATGGCTACACCTTC.

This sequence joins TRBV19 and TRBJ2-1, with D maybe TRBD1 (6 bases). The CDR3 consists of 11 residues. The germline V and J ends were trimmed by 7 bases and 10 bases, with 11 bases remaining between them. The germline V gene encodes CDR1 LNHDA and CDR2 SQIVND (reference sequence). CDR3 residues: CASIQGQEQFF. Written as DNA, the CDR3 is TGTGCCAGTATCCAGGGGCAGGAGCAGTTCTTC.